The 23 T cell receptor beta chains below were found in one sample sequenced in a study of T cell repertoires in cytomegalovirus infection. These receptors have no identified antigens. MiXCR, run by TCRdb on the reads, gives a single entry per CDR3 protein. Of approximately 730,000 distinct CDR3 sequences listed, 33% were seen once; the top ten hold around a sixth. This specimen was cultured PBMCs, taken from culture after CMV antigen stimulation. These receptors were collected from a human donor in good health (CMV status not recorded). Some clones in this sample may be carry-over from other donors' samples.

This clonotype was detected only a few times. V is TRBV6-6 and J is TRBJ1-5; no firm D call. The germline gives CDR1 MNHNY, CDR2 SVGAGI (reference sequence). The CDR3 contains 15 residues. V was pared by 6 bases and J by 0 bases, with 12 bases between. The DNA for the CDR3 is TGTGCCAGCAGGCCGATGATAGCTAGCAATCAGCCCCAGCATTTT. Protein product: CASRPMIASNQPQHF.

The chain uses TRBV5-1 and TRBJ2-1; 9 bases map to TRBD1. V trimming: 1 base; J trimming: 8 bases; junction bases outside the gene matches: 10. The V gene's germline CDR1 is SGHRS and CDR2 YFSETQ. The CDR3 consists of 16 residues. The CDR3 loop is CASSLTDTGGPDEQFF. CDR3 bases: TGCGCCAGCAGCTTGACCGATACAGGGGGCCCGGATGAGCAGTTCTTC.

The V gene is TRBV7-6, the J gene TRBJ2-5; 8 bases are a match to TRBD2. Germline V gene sequence: CDR1 SGHVS, CDR2 FNYEAQ. The CDR3 length is 14 residues. With 4 bases clipped from V and 5 bases from J, the junction kept 6 bases outside the gene matches. The chain's CDR3 is CASSYPAGDETQYF. For the CDR3, the DNA is TGTGCCAGCAGCTACCCAGCGGGAGACGAGACCCAGTACTTC.

In its sample, this clonotype was seen a few times. V is TRBV7-2 and J is TRBJ2-5; weak D call: TRBD2 (5 bases). The V end was cut by 5 bases, the J end by 5 bases, with 24 bases between. The length of the CDR3 is 17 residues. Germline lookup yields CDR1 SGHTA and CDR2 FQGNSA. As DNA, the CDR3 is TGTGCCAGCAGCCTCCCCAAGGGAGCGGCTGCCGGGGAGACCCAGTACTTC. Its protein product is CASSLPKGAAAGETQYF.

This clonotype was picked up a small number of times. The chain carries TRBV7-2 and TRBJ2-3; D perhaps matches TRBD1 (6 bases). V was clipped by 1 base and J by 1 base, with 18 bases between them. From germline, CDR1 is SGHTA and CDR2 FQGNSA. The CDR3 has 18 amino acids. The CDR3 bases are TGTGCCAGCAGCTTAGGAAGATTCGTGGACAGACGCACAGATACGCAGTATTTT. Amino acid sequence: CASSLGRFVDRRTDTQYF.

V usage is TRBV30 and J usage is TRBJ1-1; D is undetermined. Per the germline V gene, CDR1 is GTSNPN and CDR2 is SVGIG (reference sequence). The CDR3 has 13 amino acids. Between the trimmed V and J ends, which lost 0 bases and 1 base, there was a span of 6 bases. The CDR3 protein is CAWSVLENTEAFF. CDR3 in DNA: TGTGCCTGGAGTGTTTTGGAGAACACTGAAGCTTTCTTT.

The sample holds a few counts of this clonotype. This chain uses TRBV19 with TRBJ2-1; no reliable D call. The CDR3 is made up of 16 amino acids. Germline loops: CDR1 LNHDA, CDR2 SQIVND (reference sequence). V was clipped by 5 bases and J by 3 bases, with 17 bases between them. CDR3 sequence: CASSAPGPYGYNEQFF. The CDR3 DNA is TGTGCCAGTAGTGCCCCGGGTCCCTATGGCTACAATGAGCAGTTCTTC. The full variable domain, with the rest looked up from reference TRBV19 and TRBJ2-1, is DGGITQSPKYLFRKEGQNVTLSCEQNLNHDAMYWYRQDPGQGLRLIYYSQIVNDFQKGDIAEGYSVSREKKESFPLTVTSAQKNPTAFYLCASSAPGPYGYNEQFFGPGTRLTVL.

V usage is TRBV19 and J usage is TRBJ2-3; D ambiguous. Germline CDR1 and CDR2: LNHDA and SQIVND (reference sequence). The CDR3 sequence is 14 residues long. Trimming pared 0 bases from V and 2 bases from J, leaving 6 bases between. In DNA form, the CDR3 reads TGTGCCAGTAGTATAGAGATCCCCACAGATACGCAGTATTTT. This codes for CASSIEIPTDTQYF. Full variable domain (outside the CDR3, taken from reference TRBV19 and TRBJ2-3): DGGITQSPKYLFRKEGQNVTLSCEQNLNHDAMYWYRQDPGQGLRLIYYSQIVNDFQKGDIAEGYSVSREKKESFPLTVTSAQKNPTAFYLCASSIEIPTDTQYFGPGTRLTVL.

This clonotype was seen only a few times. This sequence joins TRBV5-5 and TRBJ2-7; TRBD1 aligns across 7 bases. V shed 4 bases, J shed 3 bases, and the junction held 7 bases outside the gene matches. Germline lookup yields CDR1 SGHKS and CDR2 YYEKEE (reference sequence). The CDR3 covers 14 residues. Written as DNA, the CDR3 is TGTGCCAGCAGCAGGGACAGTGACGTCTACGAGCAGTACTTC. Translated, it gives CASSRDSDVYEQYF. Supplemented by reference TRBV5-5 and TRBJ2-7, the full variable domain reads DAGVTQSPTHLIKTRGQQVTLRCSPISGHKSVSWYQQVLGQGPQFIFQYYEKEERGRGNFPDRFSARQFPNYSSELNVNALLLGDSALYLCASSRDSDVYEQYFGPGTRLTVT.

This clonotype was observed a handful of times. The chain employs TRBV7-6 and TRBJ2-1; tentative D call: TRBD2 (6 bases). V dropped 1 base and J dropped 4 bases, with 17 bases sitting between them. The CDR3 loop spans 17 amino acids. The V gene's germline CDR1 is SGHVS and CDR2 FNYEAQ. CDR3 DNA sequence: TGTGCCAGCAGCTTAGGGGGAGGCAGCGTCCTTTACAATGAGCAGTTCTTC. This translates into CASSLGGGSVLYNEQFF.

The sample holds a few counts of this clonotype. The chain carries TRBV5-4 and TRBJ2-5; D may be TRBD2 (7 bases). Germline V lookup: CDR1 SGHNT, CDR2 YYREEE (reference sequence). The ends were cut back, 3 bases at V and 3 bases at J, with 15 bases in the middle. The CDR3 is made up of 15 amino acids. DNA of the CDR3: TGTGCCAGCAGCTCGGGGGGACAAGCTAAAGAGACCCAGTACTTC. It specifies CASSSGGQAKETQYF.

V is TRBV6-6 and J is TRBJ1-4; D uncertain. This CDR3 comprises 16 residues. From germline, CDR1 is MNHNY and CDR2 SVGAGI (reference sequence). V lost 6 bases to trimming and J lost 3 bases, with 17 bases between them. The CDR3 is CASRNSWTAPNEKLFF. In DNA form, the CDR3 reads TGTGCCAGCAGAAACTCGTGGACCGCTCCTAATGAAAAACTGTTTTTT.

This clonotype was picked up many times. The V call is TRBV7-8, the J call TRBJ1-1, with 7 nucleotides matching TRBD1. The CDR3 spans 17 residues. Germline CDR1 and CDR2: SGHVS and FQNEAQ. Unmatched junction bases numbered 15, after V lost 5 bases and J lost 3 bases. The CDR3 here is CASSRDPGQASYTEAFF. DNA of the CDR3: TGTGCCAGCAGCCGGGACCCTGGACAGGCAAGCTACACTGAAGCTTTCTTT. Full variable domain (remainder filled in from reference TRBV7-8 and TRBJ1-1): GAGVSQSPRYKVAKRGQDVALRCDPISGHVSLFWYQQALGQGPEFLTYFQNEAQLDKSGLPSDRFFAERPEGSVSTLKIQRTQQEDSAVYLCASSRDPGQASYTEAFFGQGTRLTVV.

The table lists this clonotype with many counts. This chain connects TRBV14 to TRBJ1-1, with D hard to call. The CDR3 is 13 residues long. Germline lookup yields CDR1 SGHDN and CDR2 FVKESK. Trimming took off 5 bases at V and 0 bases at J, with 7 bases between the two ends. The DNA for the CDR3 is TGTGCCAGCAGCTTGAATATGAACACTGAAGCTTTCTTT. It translates to CASSLNMNTEAFF.

The rearrangement links TRBV11-2 to TRBJ2-1; 15 bases line up with TRBD2. Germline CDR1 SGHAT, CDR2 FQNNGV. This CDR3 has 16 amino acids. The V segment lost 1 base and the J segment 9 bases; nucleotides outside the gene matches: 4. CDR3 nucleotides: TGTGCCAGCAGCTTAGGAGGACTAGCGGGGGGGAGTGAGCAGTTCTTC. This encodes CASSLGGLAGGSEQFF.

This clonotype was picked up one time. The genes are TRBV5-4 and TRBJ2-3; no clear D gene. CDR1 and CDR2 (germline): SGHNT, YYREEE (reference sequence). The CDR3 runs 14 residues. V shed 0 bases and J shed 4 bases, with 9 bases lying between them. Here the CDR3 reads CASSLDLAADTQYF. The CDR3, as DNA: TGTGCCAGCAGCTTGGATCTGGCTGCAGATACGCAGTATTTT.

This rearrangement joins TRBV6-2 or TRBV6-3 to TRBJ1-5; D remains ambiguous. The CDR3 has 16 residues. Germline loops: CDR1 MNHEY, CDR2 SVGEGT. Trimming stripped 0 bases from V and 7 bases from J, with 16 bases between. CDR3 DNA sequence: TGTGCCAGCAGTTACTCCCGGCGGCAGGCTAGACAGCCCCAGCATTTT. This sequence encodes CASSYSRRQARQPQHF.

This clonotype was detected a few times. Written as DNA, the CDR3 is TGTGCCAGCAGCTTAGCCCACAGGGTGACTCTTTACGAGCAGTACTTC. Protein sequence: CASSLAHRVTLYEQYF. The chain couples TRBV7-2 to TRBJ2-7; perhaps TRBD1 as D (6 bases). Germline CDR1 is SGHTA and CDR2 is FQGNSA. The CDR3 contains 16 residues. The germline V and J ends were trimmed by 0 bases and 4 bases, with 16 bases remaining between them.

This clonotype came up many times. The rearrangement joins TRBV7-2 to TRBJ1-5, with TRBD1 matching 9 bases. The CDR3 consists of 14 residues. J gave up 3 bases and V 5 bases, and 2 bases lay outside the gene matches. Germline values: CDR1 SGHTA, CDR2 FQGNSA. This CDR3 reads CASSGTGNNQPQHF. The CDR3, as DNA: TGTGCCAGCAGCGGGACAGGGAACAATCAGCCCCAGCATTTT.

This clonotype was picked up many times. The chain links TRBV7-6 to TRBJ1-1, with 7 bases matching TRBD1. The germline CDR1 and CDR2 sequences are SGHVS and FNYEAQ. The CDR3 extends over 13 amino acids. The V gene end was trimmed by 5 bases and the J gene end by 5 bases; junction bases not matched to a gene: 5. DNA for the CDR3: TGTGCCAGCAGCCGGACAGGAGGGACTGAAGCTTTCTTT. Amino acids: CASSRTGGTEAFF. Supplemented by reference TRBV7-6 and TRBJ1-1, the full variable domain reads GAGVSQSPRYKVTKRGQDVALRCDPISGHVSLYWYRQALGQGPEFLTYFNYEAQQDKSGLPNDRFSAERPEGSISTLTIQRTEQRDSAMYRCASSRTGGTEAFFGQGTRLTVV.

V and J are TRBV28 and TRBJ2-7, with 14 bases aligning to TRBD2. V lost 6 bases to trimming and J lost 3 bases; unmatched junction nucleotides: 4. The CDR3 is made up of 15 amino acids. The germline V gene has CDR1 MDHEN and CDR2 SYDVKM. CDR3: CASRKGLAGDYEQYF. DNA for the CDR3: TGTGCCAGCAGGAAGGGACTAGCGGGAGACTACGAGCAGTACTTC. The full variable domain, completed using reference TRBV28 and TRBJ2-7, is DVKVTQSSRYLVKRTGEKVFLECVQDMDHENMFWYRQDPGLGLRLIYFSYDVKMKEKGDIPEGYSVSREKKERFSLILESASTNQTSMYLCASRKGLAGDYEQYFGPGTRLTVT.

This clonotype was detected only once. This chain links TRBV20-1 with TRBJ2-7; 11 bases are shared with TRBD2. The V gene's germline CDR1 is DFQATT and CDR2 SNEGSKA (reference sequence). The junction had 6 bases not matched to a gene; V was cut back by 1 base and J by 7 bases. The CDR3 has 14 amino acids. CDR3 protein: CSARVAGGPGEQYF. CDR3 coding DNA: TGCAGTGCTAGAGTAGCGGGGGGGCCGGGAGAGCAGTACTTC.

The chain carries TRBV7-1 and TRBJ2-7; D is uncertain. TRBV7-1 is annotated as an ORF whose role is uncertain. The V gene lost 3 bases and the J gene lost 5 bases, with 11 bases spanning the gap. This CDR3 region has 13 residues. CDR3 nucleotides: TGTGCCAGCAGCTCGTCAACCCCCCACGAGCAGTACTTC. Its translation: CASSSSTPHEQYF.